This is a list of T cell receptor beta chains from one sample in a study of cytomegalovirus exposure and HLA in healthy donors. Profiling relied on immunoSEQ multiplex PCR, and the TCRdb table lists in-frame clones only, not all of them. The table includes over 200,000 clones, about 85% detected once. Sequenced sample: PBMCs. These receptors all come from a human donor in good health. Both conserved end residues are part of each CDR3. Each record gives: J gene, V gene, clone size, D gene, CDR3 DNA, CDR3 protein. The D gene is left open where the match is weak. Clone size is not always given. Where it is, it says once, few, many or a class for expanded clones.

J gene: TRBJ2-4
V gene: TRBV15
clone size: .
D gene: TRBD2
CDR3 DNA: TGTGCCACCAGCAGAGGGGCTAGCGGGAGGGCCGGGAACAAAAACATTCAGTACTTC
CDR3 protein: CATSRGASGRAGNKNIQYF

J gene: TRBJ2-1
V gene: TRBV5-4
clone size: .
D gene: .
CDR3 DNA: TGTGCCAGCAGCTTCCCTGCCGCGGGTGGGCAGTTCTTC
CDR3 protein: CASSFPAAGGQFF

J gene: TRBJ1-1
V gene: TRBV13
clone size: .
D gene: .
CDR3 DNA: TGTGCCAGCAGCGCGGTGATGGGGGGCACTGAAGCTTTCTTT
CDR3 protein: CASSAVMGGTEAFF

J gene: TRBJ2-7
V gene: TRBV6-1
clone size: .
D gene: TRBD2
CDR3 DNA: TGTGCCAGCAGCGTGACTAGCGGGGGAGCCTACGAGCAGTACTTC
CDR3 protein: CASSVTSGGAYEQYF

J gene: TRBJ1-5
V gene: TRBV6-1
clone size: once
D gene: .
CDR3 DNA: TGTGCCAGCAGTACTGGAGGGCCAGCTCAGCCCCAGCATTTT
CDR3 protein: CASSTGGPAQPQHF

J gene: TRBJ1-1
V gene: TRBV18
clone size: .
D gene: TRBD1
CDR3 DNA: TGTGCCAGCTCGCAACTCGGGACAGCGATACTGAACACTGAAGCTTTCTTT
CDR3 protein: CASSQLGTAILNTEAFF

J gene: TRBJ1-1
V gene: TRBV28
clone size: .
D gene: .
CDR3 DNA: TGTGCCAGCAGTCTTCTCAGGGCAGAAAATATGAACACTGAAGCTTTCTTT
CDR3 protein: CASSLLRAENMNTEAFF

J gene: TRBJ2-1
V gene: TRBV5-1
clone size: .
D gene: TRBD2
CDR3 DNA: TGCGCCAGCAGCGATGTAGCGGGCGTCAATGAGCAGTTCTTC
CDR3 protein: CASSDVAGVNEQFF

J gene: TRBJ2-7
V gene: TRBV10-3
clone size: .
D gene: .
CDR3 DNA: TGTGCCATCAGTGACAAGAGCTACGAGCAGTACTTC
CDR3 protein: CAISDKSYEQYF

J gene: TRBJ2-2
V gene: TRBV4-1
clone size: .
D gene: TRBD1
CDR3 DNA: TGCGCCAGCAGCCAAGGACAGGGCCTCACCGGGGAGCTGTTTTTT
CDR3 protein: CASSQGQGLTGELFF

J gene: TRBJ2-1
V gene: TRBV5-1
clone size: .
D gene: .
CDR3 DNA: TGCGCCAGCAGCTGGACAGTGCCCCTAAACTTAAATGAGCAGTTCTTC
CDR3 protein: CASSWTVPLNLNEQFF

J gene: TRBJ1-5
V gene: TRBV7-8
clone size: .
D gene: .
CDR3 DNA: TGTGCCAGCAGCCCGCGACAGGGCAATCAGCCCCAGCATTTT
CDR3 protein: CASSPRQGNQPQHF

J gene: TRBJ2-7
V gene: TRBV7-9
clone size: .
D gene: TRBD1
CDR3 DNA: TGTGCCAGCATTCCACCCGCGCCGGGACAGGGGGCGTCCTACGAGCAGTACTTC
CDR3 protein: CASIPPAPGQGASYEQYF

J gene: TRBJ2-7
V gene: TRBV25-1
clone size: .
D gene: .
CDR3 DNA: TGTGTTCCCTCCGGAGGGTATTACGACGAGCAGTACTTC
CDR3 protein: CVPSGGYYDEQYF

J gene: TRBJ1-2
V gene: TRBV30
clone size: .
D gene: .
CDR3 DNA: TGTGCCTGGAGTACTGGGCCCCATGGCTACACCTTC
CDR3 protein: CAWSTGPHGYTF

J gene: TRBJ2-7
V gene: TRBV2
clone size: .
D gene: TRBD2
CDR3 DNA: TGTGCCAGCAGTCTTAGCGGGAGGGCCTACGAGCAGTACTTC
CDR3 protein: CASSLSGRAYEQYF

J gene: TRBJ2-7
V gene: TRBV10-1
clone size: .
D gene: TRBD2
CDR3 DNA: TGCGCCAGCAGTGACACCGGGACTAGCAAGTACGAGCAGTACTTC
CDR3 protein: CASSDTGTSKYEQYF

J gene: TRBJ1-6
V gene: TRBV2
clone size: .
D gene: TRBD1
CDR3 DNA: TGTGCCAGCAATAGTGAGGGGGCCTCTAATTCACCCCTCCACTTT
CDR3 protein: CASNSEGASNSPLHF

J gene: TRBJ2-5
V gene: TRBV7-8
clone size: .
D gene: .
CDR3 DNA: TGTGCCAGCAGCTCGCCCGGCCGCGCTAGAACTCTCGAGACCCAGTACTTC
CDR3 protein: CASSSPGRARTLETQYF

J gene: TRBJ1-5
V gene: TRBV12-5
clone size: .
D gene: .
CDR3 DNA: TGTGCTAGTGGTTTGGTACTGGGGGCCGGTAGCAATCAGCCCCAGCATTTT
CDR3 protein: CASGLVLGAGSNQPQHF

J gene: TRBJ1-2
V gene: TRBV14
clone size: .
D gene: .
CDR3 DNA: TGTGCCAGCAGCGGGTGGGCAGCATCAGACTATGGCTACACCTTC
CDR3 protein: CASSGWAASDYGYTF

J gene: TRBJ2-3
V gene: TRBV7-3
clone size: .
D gene: .
CDR3 DNA: TGTGCCAGCAGCTTATTCGGAGATACGCAGTATTTT
CDR3 protein: CASSLFGDTQYF

J gene: TRBJ2-2
V gene: TRBV29-1
clone size: .
D gene: TRBD2
CDR3 DNA: TGCAGCGTTGGCGGGGGAGACACCGGGGAGCTGTTTTTT
CDR3 protein: CSVGGGDTGELFF

J gene: TRBJ2-7
V gene: TRBV10-2
clone size: few
D gene: .
CDR3 DNA: TGCGCCAGCAGTGAGGACAACTCCTACGAGCAGTACTTC
CDR3 protein: CASSEDNSYEQYF

J gene: TRBJ2-7
V gene: TRBV7-3
clone size: .
D gene: .
CDR3 DNA: TGTGCCAGCAGCCACGGAGGGTGGGGAGGCCCCTACGAGCAGTACTTC
CDR3 protein: CASSHGGWGGPYEQYF

J gene: TRBJ2-3
V gene: TRBV29-1
clone size: .
D gene: TRBD1
CDR3 DNA: TGCAGCGTTACCCAGGGGGTTGGAAATTTAGATACGCAGTATTTT
CDR3 protein: CSVTQGVGNLDTQYF

J gene: TRBJ2-5
V gene: TRBV9
clone size: .
D gene: .
CDR3 DNA: TGTGCCAGCAGCGTAGGGGCAGGGTTGGAAGAGACCCAGTACTTC
CDR3 protein: CASSVGAGLEETQYF

J gene: TRBJ1-5
V gene: TRBV27
clone size: .
D gene: .
CDR3 DNA: TGTGCCAGCAGTTTACTTGGGGGGAATCAGCCCCAGCATTTT
CDR3 protein: CASSLLGGNQPQHF

J gene: TRBJ2-3
V gene: TRBV7-9
clone size: once
D gene: TRBD1
CDR3 DNA: TGTGCCAGCAGCCCGGGACAGGGGCTTCTTGGAGATACGCAGTATTTT
CDR3 protein: CASSPGQGLLGDTQYF

J gene: TRBJ2-2
V gene: TRBV11-2
clone size: .
D gene: TRBD2
CDR3 DNA: TGTGCCAGCAGCTTACTAGCGGGAGTCACCGGGGAGCTGTTTTTT
CDR3 protein: CASSLLAGVTGELFF

J gene: TRBJ1-3
V gene: TRBV18
clone size: .
D gene: TRBD1
CDR3 DNA: TGTGCCAGCTCAGACGGGACAGGTTCTGGAAACACCATATATTTT
CDR3 protein: CASSDGTGSGNTIYF

J gene: TRBJ2-5
V gene: TRBV2
clone size: .
D gene: .
CDR3 DNA: TGTGCCAGCAGTGATCGGCGGAGCTACGAAGAGACCCAGTACTTC
CDR3 protein: CASSDRRSYEETQYF

J gene: TRBJ1-4
V gene: TRBV6-1
clone size: .
D gene: .
CDR3 DNA: TGTGCCAGCAGTGAATCCACAGGGCCCGTGGTCGTCTTGCGTTTT
CDR3 protein: CASSESTGPVVVLRF

J gene: TRBJ1-4
V gene: TRBV2
clone size: .
D gene: .
CDR3 DNA: TGTGCCAGCGGGGCATCCCTGCGGGAAAAACTGTTTTTT
CDR3 protein: CASGASLREKLFF

J gene: TRBJ2-5
V gene: TRBV19
clone size: once
D gene: TRBD1
CDR3 DNA: TGTGCCAGTAGCCTGACAGGGGGAAAAGAGACCCAGTACTTC
CDR3 protein: CASSLTGGKETQYF

J gene: TRBJ2-1
V gene: TRBV7-3
clone size: .
D gene: TRBD2
CDR3 DNA: TGTGCCAGCAGCTTAGCGGGAGGGTCGCGGGATGAGCAGTTCTTC
CDR3 protein: CASSLAGGSRDEQFF

J gene: TRBJ2-7
V gene: TRBV7-9
clone size: .
D gene: TRBD2
CDR3 DNA: TGTGCCAGCAGCCCTTCCGGGACTAGCCGCCGCGAGCAGTACTTC
CDR3 protein: CASSPSGTSRREQYF

J gene: TRBJ2-6
V gene: TRBV7-3
clone size: .
D gene: TRBD1
CDR3 DNA: TGTGCCAGCAGTCCTGACAGGGCACGGGTCCTGACTTTC
CDR3 protein: CASSPDRARVLTF

J gene: TRBJ1-1
V gene: TRBV5-4
clone size: .
D gene: TRBD1
CDR3 DNA: TGTGCCAGCAGCTTGGGACAGGGGGCGGACACTGAAGCTTTCTTT
CDR3 protein: CASSLGQGADTEAFF

J gene: TRBJ2-7
V gene: TRBV6-1
clone size: .
D gene: TRBD1
CDR3 DNA: TGTGCCAGCAGTTCACATCGGACAGGGTTGGGCGAGCAGTACTTC
CDR3 protein: CASSSHRTGLGEQYF

J gene: TRBJ2-1
V gene: TRBV6-6
clone size: .
D gene: .
CDR3 DNA: TGTGCCAGCAGTCCAGGAGGGGAATACAATGAGCAGTTCTTC
CDR3 protein: CASSPGGEYNEQFF

J gene: TRBJ2-7
V gene: TRBV5-1
clone size: few
D gene: TRBD2
CDR3 DNA: TGCGCCAGCAGCTTGGAGGCTAGCGGACTCTACGAGCAGTACTTC
CDR3 protein: CASSLEASGLYEQYF

J gene: TRBJ2-1
V gene: TRBV27
clone size: .
D gene: .
CDR3 DNA: TGTGCCAGCAGGACGGGAAACTATGAGCAGTTCTTC
CDR3 protein: CASRTGNYEQFF

J gene: TRBJ2-7
V gene: TRBV2
clone size: .
D gene: .
CDR3 DNA: TGTGCCAGCACAGCGGAATCCTACGAGCAGTACTTC
CDR3 protein: CASTAESYEQYF

J gene: TRBJ2-7
V gene: TRBV13
clone size: .
D gene: TRBD1
CDR3 DNA: TGTGCCAGCAGCTTGGACAGGGCCTACGAGCAGTACTTC
CDR3 protein: CASSLDRAYEQYF

J gene: TRBJ1-1
V gene: TRBV2
clone size: .
D gene: .
CDR3 DNA: TGTGCCAGCAGGGAAGGCAGACAGAACACTGAAGCTTTCTTT
CDR3 protein: CASREGRQNTEAFF

J gene: TRBJ1-2
V gene: TRBV9
clone size: .
D gene: .
CDR3 DNA: TGTGCCAGCAGCGTAAGAGGAGGGGATGGCCACACCTTC
CDR3 protein: CASSVRGGDGHTF

J gene: TRBJ2-5
V gene: TRBV7-9
clone size: .
D gene: .
CDR3 DNA: TGTGCCAGCAGCTACCGGGGAGGCCAAGAGACCCAGTACTTC
CDR3 protein: CASSYRGGQETQYF

J gene: TRBJ2-6
V gene: TRBV4-2
clone size: few
D gene: .
CDR3 DNA: TGTGCCAGCAGCCAAGATCGAATAGTTCGGGGATTCTCTGGGGCCAACGTCCTGACTTTC
CDR3 protein: CASSQDRIVRGFSGANVLTF

J gene: TRBJ2-1
V gene: TRBV14
clone size: .
D gene: TRBD2
CDR3 DNA: TGTGCCAGCAGCGATTCACTAGCGTACAATGAGCAGTTCTTC
CDR3 protein: CASSDSLAYNEQFF

J gene: TRBJ2-1
V gene: TRBV2
clone size: .
D gene: .
CDR3 DNA: TGTGCCAGCAGTGGCCGCGGGACCTCCTACAATGAGCAGTTCTTC
CDR3 protein: CASSGRGTSYNEQFF

J gene: TRBJ1-2
V gene: TRBV5-6
clone size: .
D gene: TRBD1
CDR3 DNA: TGTGCCAGCAGCCTCGACAGGGGGGACCGGATTGGCTACACCTTC
CDR3 protein: CASSLDRGDRIGYTF

J gene: TRBJ2-4
V gene: TRBV7-9
clone size: .
D gene: TRBD2
CDR3 DNA: TGTTCCAGCGCGGGAGGGGTTTTCGGCAAAAACATTCAGTACTTC
CDR3 protein: CSSAGGVFGKNIQYF

J gene: TRBJ2-2
V gene: TRBV7-6
clone size: few
D gene: .
CDR3 DNA: TGTGCCAGCAGCCCCCAAGGCGGAGGTGGCACCGGGGAGCTGTTTTTT
CDR3 protein: CASSPQGGGGTGELFF

J gene: TRBJ2-1
V gene: TRBV7-2
clone size: .
D gene: .
CDR3 DNA: TGTGCCAGCAGCTTAGACGGACAGATGAACAATGAGCAGTTCTTC
CDR3 protein: CASSLDGQMNNEQFF